The source of this T cell receptor beta chain is a study of cytomegalovirus exposure and HLA in healthy donors. V shed 1 base and J shed 6 bases, with 7 bases lying between them. This CDR3 has 12 amino acids. The germline V gene encodes CDR1 GTSNPN and CDR2 SVGIG (reference sequence). The primer mix had 60 Vbeta and 13 Jbeta primers. Data came from immunoSEQ multiplex PCR; TCRdb stores just in-frame clones and leaves some out. The table has about 160,000 clones, 65% to 80% seen once. The TCR sequence derives from a man aged 40-49 years in good health and CMV-seronegative. The gene calls are TRBV30 and TRBJ2-1, with D maybe TRBD2 (5 bases). Sequenced: PBMCs. CDR3 nucleotide sequence: TGTGCCTGGAGTGGCGGGCCCAATGAGCAGTTCTTC. It yields the protein CAWSGGPNEQFF.